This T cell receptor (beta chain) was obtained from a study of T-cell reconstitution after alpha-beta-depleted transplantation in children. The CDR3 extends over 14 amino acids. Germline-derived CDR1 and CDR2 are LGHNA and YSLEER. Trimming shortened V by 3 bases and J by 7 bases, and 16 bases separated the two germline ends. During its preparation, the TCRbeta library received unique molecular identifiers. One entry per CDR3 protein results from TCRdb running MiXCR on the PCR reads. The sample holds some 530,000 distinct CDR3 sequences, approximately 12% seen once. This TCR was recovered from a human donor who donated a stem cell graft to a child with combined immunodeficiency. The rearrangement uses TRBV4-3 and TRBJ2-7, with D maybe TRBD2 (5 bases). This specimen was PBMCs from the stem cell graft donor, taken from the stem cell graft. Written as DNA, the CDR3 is TGCGCCAGCAGCCAGCTGACGGGGATCGGGGAGCAGTACTTC. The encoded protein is CASSQLTGIGEQYF.